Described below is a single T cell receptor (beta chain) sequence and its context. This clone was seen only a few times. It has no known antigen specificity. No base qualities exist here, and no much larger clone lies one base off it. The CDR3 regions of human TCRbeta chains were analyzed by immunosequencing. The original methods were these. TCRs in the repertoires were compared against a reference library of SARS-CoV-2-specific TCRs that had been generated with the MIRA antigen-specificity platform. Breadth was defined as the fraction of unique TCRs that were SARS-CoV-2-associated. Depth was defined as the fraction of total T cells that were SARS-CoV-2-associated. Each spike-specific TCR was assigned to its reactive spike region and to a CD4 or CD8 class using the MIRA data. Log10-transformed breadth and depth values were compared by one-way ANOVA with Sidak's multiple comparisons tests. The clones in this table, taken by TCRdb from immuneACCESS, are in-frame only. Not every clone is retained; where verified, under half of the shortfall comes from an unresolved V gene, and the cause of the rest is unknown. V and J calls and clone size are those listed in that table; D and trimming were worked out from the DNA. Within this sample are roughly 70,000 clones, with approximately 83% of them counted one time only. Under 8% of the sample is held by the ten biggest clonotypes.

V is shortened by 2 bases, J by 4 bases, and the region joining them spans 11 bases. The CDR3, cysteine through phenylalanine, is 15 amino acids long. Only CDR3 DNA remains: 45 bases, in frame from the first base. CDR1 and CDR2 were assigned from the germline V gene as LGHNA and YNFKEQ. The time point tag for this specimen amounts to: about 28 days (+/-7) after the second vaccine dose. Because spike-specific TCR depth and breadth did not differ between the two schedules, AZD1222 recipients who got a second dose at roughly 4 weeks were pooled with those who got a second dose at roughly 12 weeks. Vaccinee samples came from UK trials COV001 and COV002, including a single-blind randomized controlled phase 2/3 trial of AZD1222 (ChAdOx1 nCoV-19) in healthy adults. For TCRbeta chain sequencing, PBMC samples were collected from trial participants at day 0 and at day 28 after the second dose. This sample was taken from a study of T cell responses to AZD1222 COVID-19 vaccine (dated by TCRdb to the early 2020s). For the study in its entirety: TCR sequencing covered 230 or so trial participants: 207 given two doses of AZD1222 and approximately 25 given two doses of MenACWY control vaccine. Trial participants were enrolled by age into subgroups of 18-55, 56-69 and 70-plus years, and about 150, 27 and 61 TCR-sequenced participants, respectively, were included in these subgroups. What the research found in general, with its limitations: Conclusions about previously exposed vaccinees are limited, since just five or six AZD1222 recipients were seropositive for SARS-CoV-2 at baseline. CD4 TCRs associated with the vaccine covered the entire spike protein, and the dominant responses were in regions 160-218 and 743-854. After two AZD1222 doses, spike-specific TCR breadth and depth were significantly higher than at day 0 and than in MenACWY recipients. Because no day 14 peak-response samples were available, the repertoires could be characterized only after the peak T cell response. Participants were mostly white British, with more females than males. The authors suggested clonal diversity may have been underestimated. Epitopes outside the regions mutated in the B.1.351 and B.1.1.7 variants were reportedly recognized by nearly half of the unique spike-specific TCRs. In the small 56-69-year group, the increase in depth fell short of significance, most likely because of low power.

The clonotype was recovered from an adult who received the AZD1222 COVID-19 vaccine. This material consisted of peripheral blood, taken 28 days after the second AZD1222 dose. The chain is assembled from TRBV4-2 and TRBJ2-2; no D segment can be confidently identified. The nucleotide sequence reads TGTGCCAGCAGCCAACCAGAGAACCCCACCGGGGAGCTGTTTTTT. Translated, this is CASSQPENPTGELFF.